The T cell receptor (beta chain) described here comes from a study of blood T cells in healthy people across ages. On the study more broadly: With template switching, about one barcoded beta molecule was captured per two T cells.

The study's findings and limits: CMV status of donors was not determined, possibly confounding expanded clonotype changes. TCR beta diversity was tightly associated with the proportion of naive T cells. A roughly linear age-dependent decrease characterized TCR beta diversity per million T cells.

Sample-barcoded 5' priming and a J-beta primer mix drove a second PCR of roughly 7 to 11 cycles. MiXCR was run by TCRdb on the 5' RACE reads, yielding one entry per CDR3 protein. The sample includes fewer than 800,000 distinct CDR3 sequences, roughly 50% of them seen just once. This clonotype has only one observation. What it binds is unknown. This clone may be a read error of a much larger clone one base away. Germline values: CDR1 DFQATT, CDR2 SNEGSKA (reference sequence). The length of the CDR3 is 13 residues. The TCR was taken from an older woman in good health. The V call is TRBV20-1, the J call TRBJ2-7; 7 nucleotides match TRBD1. Sequenced material: blood. The CDR3 region has the DNA TGCAGTCCTAGATGGGACAGCCCCTACGAGCAGTACTTC. As protein: CSPRWDSPYEQYF.